This is a list of T cell receptor beta chains from one sample in a study of blood T cell repertoires in COVID-19. This table comes from immunoSEQ multiplex PCR, and its TCRdb copy is limited to in-frame clones, with some not included. The data contain 150,000 to 200,000 clones, roughly 82% of them singletons. Sequenced: peripheral blood. All receptors come from a woman in her thirties or forties with COVID-19, enrolled during active disease. The CDR3 runs from the conserved cysteine through the conserved F or W. Fields, in order: J gene, V gene, D gene, CDR3 DNA, CDR3 protein. D genes are given only for firm matches.

>TRBJ2-5|TRBV30|TRBD2
TGTGCCTGGAGTGTAGCGGGAGGAGAGACCCAGTACTTC
CAWSVAGGETQYF
>TRBJ2-3|TRBV28|-
TGTGCCAGCAGCCCCCAAGTGGGAGGCACAGATACGCAGTATTTT
CASSPQVGGTDTQYF
>TRBJ2-2|TRBV4-1|-
TGCGCCAGCAGCCAAGACAGGGTGGCCGGGGAGCTGTTTTTT
CASSQDRVAGELFF
>TRBJ1-1|TRBV19|-
TGTGCCACCCAAATGCGGGGGGCCGGCCTCTATGGTGAAGCTTTCTTT
CATQMRGAGLYGEAFF
>TRBJ2-1|TRBV20-1|-
TGCAGTGCTACCGAGGGAGTGGAGCAGTTCTTC
CSATEGVEQFF
>TRBJ2-3|TRBV27|TRBD1
TGTGCCAGCAAAAAGGGGGCTGGAGATACGCAGTATTTT
CASKKGAGDTQYF
>TRBJ2-7|TRBV9|TRBD2
TGTGCCAGCAGCGCCGGGACTAGCGGGAACTACGAGCAGTACTTC
CASSAGTSGNYEQYF
>TRBJ1-1|TRBV19|-
TGTGCCAGTAGCCGTACAGGGCGGTCTGAAGCTTTCTTT
CASSRTGRSEAFF
>TRBJ2-7|TRBV28|TRBD1
TGTGCCAGCAGAGAAGGGACAGGGGCCTACGAGCAGTACTTC
CASREGTGAYEQYF
>TRBJ2-1|TRBV11-3|TRBD1
TGTGCCAGCAGCCCATACAGGGGCAATGAGCAGTTCTTC
CASSPYRGNEQFF
>TRBJ1-2|TRBV7-9|-
TGTGCCAGCAGCCTTTCTTATGGCTACACCTTC
CASSLSYGYTF
>TRBJ2-1|TRBV6-1|TRBD1
TGTGCCAGCAGTGAGTCCAGGGGGCGAGGGGCGCAGAAAAATGAGCAGTTCTTC
CASSESRGRGAQKNEQFF
>TRBJ2-3|TRBV7-9|TRBD1
TGTGCCAGCAGTTCGGGACAGGGTGTCGCTACGCAGTATTTT
CASSSGQGVATQYF
>TRBJ2-5|TRBV28|-
TGTGCCAGCAGTTCCTACGGTAGTCCCGCGCACTTC
CASSSYGSPAHF
>TRBJ1-1|TRBV5-1|-
TGCGCCAGCAGCGCTGCTGGGGGCCTGAACACTGAAGCTTTCTTT
CASSAAGGLNTEAFF
>TRBJ2-1|TRBV3-1/TRBV3-2|TRBD2
TGTGCCAGCAGTCAAGAATGGCTAGCGGGTCAAAATGAGCAGTTCTTC
CASSQEWLAGQNEQFF
>TRBJ2-7|TRBV27|-
TGTGCCAGCAGTTTCACCCCCGGGGGACCCTACGAGCAGTACTTC
CASSFTPGGPYEQYF
>TRBJ2-5|TRBV9|-
TGTGCCAGCAGCCCTCGCGTGGGGCAGGGAGAGACCCAGTACTTC
CASSPRVGQGETQYF
>TRBJ1-5|TRBV10-3|TRBD1
TGTGCCATCAGTGAGGCGCTACCGGGACAGGGGAATCAGCCCCAGCATTTT
CAISEALPGQGNQPQHF
>TRBJ1-6|TRBV30|-
TGTGCCTACTCTAGGCAGCTCGATAATTCACCCCTCCACTTT
CAYSRQLDNSPLHF
>TRBJ2-2|TRBV27|-
TGTGCCAGCAGTTACCGGTCCTTTGCGACAGCAAACACCGGGGAGCTGTTTTTT
CASSYRSFATANTGELFF
>TRBJ1-6|TRBV30|-
TGTGCCTGGAGTACAGATTATAATTCACCCCTCCACTTT
CAWSTDYNSPLHF